The T cell receptor beta chain described here comes from a study of blood T cell repertoires in COVID-19. Germline V gene lookup returns CDR1 ENHRY and CDR2 SYGVKD. V lost 6 bases, J lost 0 bases, and 1 base stayed unmatched. The CDR3 covers 14 residues. This clone appeared a few times. Profiling relied on immunoSEQ multiplex PCR, and the TCRdb table lists in-frame clones only, not all of them. The sample carries 200,000 to 300,000 clones, approximately 88% recorded once. The TCR comes from a man aged 35 to 55 with acute or convalescent COVID-19. What was sequenced was peripheral blood. The chain employs TRBV10-3 and TRBJ2-7, with TRBD2 identical over 11 bases. The CDR3 region is CAIRGTSGSYEQYF. The CDR3 DNA follows: TGTGCCATCAGGGGGACTAGCGGCTCCTACGAGCAGTACTTC.